This paragraph reports one T cell receptor beta chain. The data stem from a study of post-analysis software for immune sequencing data. Researchers reported that TCR beta cDNA libraries carried unique molecular identifiers. Input populations of about 0.95 to 11 million T cells gave rise to roughly 500,000 cDNA molecules. TCRdb fed the PCR reads into MiXCR, producing one record per CDR3 protein. The sample has hundreds of thousands of distinct CDR3 sequences, roughly half seen once. The sequence was obtained from a girl aged 5-17 years with multiple sclerosis. Sequencing input: blood.

This CDR3 is CASSLAGKEIYEQYF. The DNA for the CDR3 is TGCGCCAGCAGCTTGGCCGGTAAGGAAATCTACGAGCAGTACTTC. This sequence joins TRBV5-1 and TRBJ2-5, with D uncertain. The DNA end lines up better with TRBJ2-7; the J call may be wrong. The CDR3 is 15 amino acids. Germline V gene lookup returns CDR1 SGHRS and CDR2 YFSETQ.